This is a list of T cell receptor beta chains from one sample in a study of a mutant IDH1 vaccine in newly diagnosed glioma. No antigen has been identified for these receptors. Sequenced by immunoSEQ multiplex PCR; TCRdb stores in-frame clones only, minus some. The table records under 45,000 clones, roughly four fifths of them present only once. Material: PBMCs, obtained from a glioma patient whose treatment included an IDH1 peptide vaccine. The receptors come from a man aged 50 or older with glioma. The CDR3 runs from the conserved cysteine through the conserved F or W. The D gene is left open where the match is weak. Some rows mark clone size as missing; the rest say once, few, many or name a class of expanded clone.

CASSHGTSGAGGETQYF TGCGCCAGCAGCCACGGGACTAGCGGGGCCGGCGGGGAGACCCAGTACTTC TRBJ2-5 NA TRBV5-1 TRBD2
CSVVGLAGVIGGEQFF TGCAGCGTTGTCGGGCTAGCGGGAGTTATAGGTGGGGAGCAGTTCTTC TRBJ2-1 few TRBV29-1 TRBD2
CASSIGGTGVEAFF TGTGCCAGTAGTATCGGGGGAACAGGGGTAGAAGCTTTCTTT TRBJ1-1 few TRBV19 TRBD1
CASRGGSSNSPLHF TGTGCCAGCAGGGGGGGATCCAGTAATTCACCCCTCCACTTT TRBJ1-6 NA TRBV5-4 NA
CATNGRENTGELFF TGTGCCACCAACGGACGGGAAAACACCGGGGAGCTGTTTTTT TRBJ2-2 NA TRBV6-1 NA
CASSVAASGTDTQYF TGTGCCAGCAGCGTAGCGGCTAGCGGCACAGATACGCAGTATTTT TRBJ2-3 NA TRBV9 NA
CAIAASTGANEQYF TGTGCCATCGCTGCGAGTACAGGGGCGAACGAGCAGTACTTC TRBJ2-7 NA TRBV10-3 TRBD1
CASSPGYGREAFF TGTGCCAGCAGCCCAGGTTATGGGCGGGAAGCTTTCTTT TRBJ1-1 few TRBV5-6 NA
CASSLGGPADTQYF TGTGCCAGCAGCCTCGGGGGGCCCGCAGATACGCAGTATTTT TRBJ2-3 NA TRBV14 NA
CASSLGTDLTTGYTF TGTGCCAGCAGCTTAGGGACGGACCTTACTACTGGCTACACCTTC TRBJ1-2 NA TRBV7-9 NA
CASRVTGTGGDEQYF TGTGCCAGCAGGGTAACCGGGACAGGGGGGGACGAGCAGTACTTC TRBJ2-7 NA TRBV11-2 TRBD1
CASDGGGRTDTQYF TGTGCCAGCGACGGGGGAGGACGAACAGATACGCAGTATTTT TRBJ2-3 NA TRBV2 NA
CASSQEGRGGFRGYTF TGCGCCAGCAGCCAAGAAGGGAGGGGGGGCTTTCGGGGCTACACCTTC TRBJ1-2 NA TRBV4-1 NA
CASGRAYEQYF TGTGCCAGCGGCCGCGCCTACGAGCAGTACTTC TRBJ2-7 NA TRBV2 NA
CASSPQGLAGGKQYF TGTGCCAGCAGCCCCCAAGGACTAGCGGGGGGCAAGCAGTACTTC TRBJ2-7 NA TRBV9 TRBD2
CASSLESSGGVGETQYF TGTGCCAGCAGCTTGGAGTCTAGCGGGGGGGTGGGAGAGACCCAGTACTTC TRBJ2-5 once TRBV5-4 TRBD2
CASRVSGTSGDSYEQYF TGTGCCAGCAGGGTAAGCGGGACTAGCGGGGACTCCTACGAGCAGTACTTC TRBJ2-7 NA TRBV5-5 TRBD2
CASSQGILGGFTDTQYF TGCGCCAGCAGCCAAGGGATTTTGGGCGGATTTACAGATACGCAGTATTTT TRBJ2-3 few TRBV4-1 NA
CASSLGQQETQYF TGTGCCAGCAGCTTGGGGCAACAAGAGACCCAGTACTTC TRBJ2-5 NA TRBV5-6 NA
CASSQTRTFKGSYNEQFF TGCGCCAGCAGCCAAACCCGGACTTTCAAAGGGTCCTACAATGAGCAGTTCTTC TRBJ2-1 NA TRBV4-3 NA